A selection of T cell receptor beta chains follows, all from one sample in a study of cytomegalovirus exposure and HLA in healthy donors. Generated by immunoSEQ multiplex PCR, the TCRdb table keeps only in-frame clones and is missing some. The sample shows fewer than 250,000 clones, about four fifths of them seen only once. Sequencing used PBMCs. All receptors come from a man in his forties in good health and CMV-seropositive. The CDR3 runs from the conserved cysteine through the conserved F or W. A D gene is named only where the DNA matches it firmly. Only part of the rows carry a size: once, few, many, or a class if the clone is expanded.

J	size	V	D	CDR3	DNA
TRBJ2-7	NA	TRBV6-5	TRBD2	CASSSPGTKREQYF	TGTGCCAGCAGCTCCCCCGGGACTAAAAGAGAGCAGTACTTC
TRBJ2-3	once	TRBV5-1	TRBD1	CASSSAGGSSTDTQYF	TGCGCCAGCAGCTCCGCAGGGGGCTCTAGCACAGATACGCAGTATTTT
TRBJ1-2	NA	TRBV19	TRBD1	CATRDRLSYGYTF	TGTGCCACAAGGGACAGGTTGTCGTATGGCTACACCTTC
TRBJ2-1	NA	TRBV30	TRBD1	CAWRGRGWDEQFF	TGTGCCTGGCGGGGCAGGGGGTGGGATGAGCAGTTCTTC
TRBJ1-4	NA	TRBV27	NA	CASSRYGTRQEKLFF	TGTGCCAGCAGCAGATACGGGACACGACAAGAAAAACTGTTTTTT
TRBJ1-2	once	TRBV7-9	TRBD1	CASSPWTGQNYGYTF	TGTGCCAGCAGCCCTTGGACAGGGCAAAACTATGGCTACACCTTC
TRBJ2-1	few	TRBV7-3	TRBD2	CASTWEGTDNEQFF	TGTGCCAGCACCTGGGAGGGGACTGACAATGAGCAGTTCTTC
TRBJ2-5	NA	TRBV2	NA	CASTRDNQETQYF	TGTGCCAGCACCCGGGACAACCAAGAGACCCAGTACTTC
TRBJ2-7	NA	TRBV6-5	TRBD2	CASAGGRGQYF	TGTGCCAGCGCGGGGGGCCGCGGGCAGTACTTC
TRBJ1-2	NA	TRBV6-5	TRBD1	CASSYTGQGNYGYTF	TGTGCCAGCAGTTACACCGGACAGGGTAACTATGGCTACACCTTC